This record covers a single TCR beta chain. TCRbeta libraries were built with three rounds of nested PCR, modified from ARM-PCR. MiXCR, run by TCRdb on the multiplex PCR reads, gives a single entry per CDR3 protein. Altogether approximately 100,000 distinct CDR3 sequences are present, 65% being singletons, with the ten largest covering roughly 19%. The data were obtained in a study of tumor and adjacent non-tumor tissue in lung cancer. Overall study: The cohort had around twelve adenocarcinoma, a couple of squamous cell and 1 small cell patients.

This sample's RNA came from whole unsorted tissue. The normal lung tissue was taken more than 3 cm from the tumor edge. The CDR3 extends over 14 amino acids. The V gene end was trimmed by 8 bases and the J gene end by 8 bases; junction bases not matched to a gene: 13. Looked up from germline, CDR1 is DFQATT and CDR2 is SNEGSKA (reference sequence). The chain has TRBV20-1 and TRBJ2-4, with 9 bases identical to TRBD2. The sequence was obtained from a man aged 25-40 years with non-small cell lung cancer. Sequencing used distant non-tumor lung tissue. The CDR3 here is CSLRDAGGGDIQYF. CDR3 nucleotide sequence: TGCAGTCTTAGAGATGCGGGAGGGGGGGACATTCAGTACTTC.